This TCR beta chain was profiled in a study of low-dose radiotherapy and immunotherapy resistance in tumors. The wider study: A dose of 0.5 Gy per fraction was delivered to Cohort 1 every 2 weeks, for a total of 6.5 Gy. Alpha and beta chains were covered, as first-strand cDNA relied on TRAV- and TRBV-specific primers.

This clonotype was counted ten times or more. Sample time point: before trial treatment. Donors were administered nivolumab, ipilimumab, aspirin and low-dose cyclophosphamide, together with low-dose radiotherapy. With a constant-region primer and a V-primer adapter, TCRs were subjected to 20 PCR cycles of amplification. In vitro transcription amplified isolated mRNA. TCRdb reprocessed the reads via MiXCR and lists one record per CDR3 protein. The profile covers roughly 46,000 distinct CDR3 sequences, with roughly 10% appearing a single time and approximately 6.2% taken by the ten largest. The CDR3 is 12 amino acids. The V end was cut by 6 bases, the J end by 6 bases, with 13 bases between. Germline loops: CDR1 DFQATT, CDR2 SNEGSKA (reference sequence).

Sequenced material: PBMCs, taken before treatment. The sequence was collected from a female donor with ovarian cancer. This chain links TRBV20-1 with TRBJ2-3; D is ambiguous. For the CDR3, the DNA is TGCAGTGCCCCAGTAAAGGCGGATACGCAGTATTTT. Amino acid sequence: CSAPVKADTQYF.